What follows is one TCR beta chain and its context. Participant age was roughly 18 to 100 years, and participants resided in approximately 24 US areas. Recovery among Cohort 3 donors was established by two negative PCRs, clearance, or symptom resolution. These data are taken from a study of blood T cell repertoires in COVID-19. Study information: There were acute and convalescent COVID-19 samples, and they came from the United States, Italy and Spain.

Method: immunoSEQ multiplex PCR; TCRdb's copy keeps in-frame clones and lacks some. Of roughly 220,000 clones detected, around four fifths appear once; the ten largest clones hold 15%. Germline values: CDR1 LGHDT, CDR2 YNNKEL (reference sequence). V was clipped by 3 bases and J by 1 base, with 10 bases between them. The CDR3 consists of 14 residues. Sample: PBMCs or T cells enriched from blood (not recorded which). The chain uses TRBV3-1 (or the pseudogene TRBV3-2) and TRBJ2-7; D is possibly TRBD1 (6 bases). The receptor was derived from a man aged 40-49 years who had recovered from COVID-19. The CDR3 DNA reads as TGTGCCAGCAGCCAGGGGGCAGGGTCCTACGAGCAGTACTTC. This encodes CASSQGAGSYEQYF.